This entry lists 31 T cell receptor beta chains sequenced from one sample in a study of OX40 agonist ivuxolimab in advanced cancers. The library was produced with the immunoSEQ multiplex PCR assay. TCRdb mirrors the immuneACCESS table, restricted to in-frame sequences. Some clones are absent from its copies; in checked studies, under half trace to an unresolved V gene, and the reason for the others is unknown. The sample table records approximately 46,000 clones; 70% to 80% of these occur just once. Together, the top ten hold 3% to 4% of the sample. Here the sequenced sample was CD4+ or CD8+ T cells sorted from blood, taken in a trial of the OX40 agonist ivuxolimab. These receptors were taken from an adult with an advanced solid tumor such as melanoma, head and neck, liver or kidney cancer.

The genes are TRBV6-1 and TRBJ1-1; 7 bases fit TRBD1. The germline V gene encodes CDR1 MNHNS and CDR2 SASEGT. The CDR3 runs to 14 residues. The ends lost 7 bases at V and 5 bases at J; junction bases unmatched: 10. The CDR3 here is CASTLDRSGTEAFF. CDR3 coding DNA: TGTGCCAGCACCTTGGACAGGTCAGGAACTGAAGCTTTCTTT.

V gene TRBV10-3 combines with J gene TRBJ2-5, with D possibly TRBD2 on 6 matching bases. Looked up from germline, CDR1 is ENHRY and CDR2 is SYGVKD. V shed 0 bases and J shed 4 bases, with 24 bases lying between them. There are 19 residues in the CDR3. The CDR3 loop is CAISESRLAGTDERETQYF. CDR3 coding DNA: TGTGCCATCAGTGAGTCGAGGCTGGCGGGGACGGACGAAAGAGAGACCCAGTACTTC.

V gene TRBV28 combines with J gene TRBJ2-2, with TRBD2 matching over 14 bases. Trimming removed 6 bases from V and 2 bases from J; junction bases left unmatched: 5. The CDR3 runs to 17 residues. Germline values: CDR1 MDHEN, CDR2 SYDVKM. The CDR3 coding sequence is TGTGCCAGCAGCCCGGGACTAGCGGGAGTTAACACCGGGGAGCTGTTTTTT. Translation: CASSPGLAGVNTGELFF.

CDR3 amino acids: CASSPPGLAGAGELFF. In DNA, the CDR3 is TGTGCCAGCAGCCCACCGGGACTAGCGGGGGCCGGGGAGCTGTTTTTT. The J gene is TRBJ2-2, the V gene TRBV7-3, with 14 positions matching TRBD2. Trimming cost V 5 bases and J 6 bases; bases outside gene matches: 5. This CDR3 is built from 16 residues. The V gene's germline CDR1 is SGHTA and CDR2 FQGTGA.

The chain carries TRBV5-5 and TRBJ2-5; D is unresolved. There are 14 residues in the CDR3. CDR1 and CDR2 from the germline V gene are SGHKS and YYEKEE (reference sequence). V lost 0 bases, J lost 7 bases, and 13 bases lay in between. For the CDR3, the DNA is TGTGCCAGCAGCTTGGATGGTCAGTCCGGGACCCAGTACTTC. This translates into CASSLDGQSGTQYF.

The chain combines TRBV19 with TRBJ2-1, with D unresolved. Per the germline V gene, CDR1 is LNHDA and CDR2 is SQIVND (reference sequence). Trimming left V 7 bases short and J 0 bases short, with 10 bases between. The length of the CDR3 is 14 residues. The CDR3 is CASNRGSSYNEQFF. CDR3 bases: TGTGCCAGTAATCGCGGCAGCTCCTACAATGAGCAGTTCTTC.

The CDR3 DNA reads as TGTGCCAGCAGCTTGGGGTGGACAGGGTTGGGGAATTCACCCCTCCACTTT. Protein product: CASSLGWTGLGNSPLHF. This chain uses TRBV5-4 with TRBJ1-6; 8 positions agree with TRBD1. Trimming took 0 bases from V and 7 from J; bases not matched to a gene: 9. The CDR3 has 17 residues. Germline V lookup: CDR1 SGHNT, CDR2 YYREEE (reference sequence). The variable domain in full, completed from reference TRBV5-4 and TRBJ1-6, reads ETGVTQSPTHLIKTRGQQVTLRCSSQSGHNTVSWYQQALGQGPQFIFQYYREEENGRGNFPPRFSGLQFPNYSSELNVNALELDDSALYLCASSLGWTGLGNSPLHFGNGTRLTVT.

The table lists this clone with a count of one. The rearrangement links TRBV18 to TRBJ2-7, with 9 bases matching TRBD2. Germline CDR1 and CDR2: KGHSH and LQKENI. The trim removed 4 bases at V and 0 bases at J, leaving 4 bases unmatched. The CDR3 totals 15 residues. The CDR3 nucleotides are TGTGCCAGCTCACAAACGGGACTAGCCTCCTACGAGCAGTACTTC. Protein: CASSQTGLASYEQYF.

This rearrangement joins TRBV5-4 to TRBJ2-7, with 8 bases aligning to TRBD1. V shed 3 bases, J shed 3 bases, and the junction held 2 bases outside the gene matches. The germline CDR1 and CDR2 sequences are SGHNT and YYREEE (reference sequence). The CDR3 consists of 13 residues. CDR3 sequence reads: CASSSGQDYEQYF. The CDR3 DNA reads TGTGCCAGCAGCTCGGGACAGGACTACGAGCAGTACTTC.

The rearrangement joins TRBV27 to TRBJ2-4, with no clear D. The CDR3 is 14 residues long. V lost 5 bases and J lost 2, with 10 bases in between. CDR1 is MNHEY, CDR2 SMNVEV, per germline (reference sequence). The chain's CDR3 is CASSAGSSKNIQYF. CDR3 nucleotide sequence: TGTGCCAGCAGTGCAGGTAGTTCCAAAAACATTCAGTACTTC.

This clone has a single count. V gene TRBV30 combines with J gene TRBJ1-6; D remains unclear. The germline V and J ends were trimmed by 5 bases and 8 bases, with 16 bases remaining between them. Germline values: CDR1 GTSNPN, CDR2 SVGIG (reference sequence). The CDR3 runs to 14 residues. Written as DNA, the CDR3 is TGTGCCTGGGGGGAGGTACGAATGGATTCACCCCTCCACTTT. This translates into CAWGEVRMDSPLHF.

The rearrangement uses TRBV5-6 and TRBJ2-1; D is uncertain. CDR1 and CDR2 (germline): SGHDT, YYEEEE. This CDR3 has 13 amino acids. The ends were cut back, 1 base at V and 9 bases at J, with 11 bases in the middle. CDR3 nucleotides: TGTGCCAGCAGCTTGTTCCATCCCGGTGAGCAGTTCTTC. It is translated as CASSLFHPGEQFF.

The V gene is TRBV5-6, the J gene TRBJ2-1; D uncertain. The V end was cut by 3 bases, the J end by 0 bases, with 10 bases between. This CDR3 is built from 15 residues. Germline V CDR1 and CDR2: SGHDT, YYEEEE. The CDR3 DNA sequence: TGTGCCAGCAGCTATAGCAGCTTCTCCTACAATGAGCAGTTCTTC. Residues: CASSYSSFSYNEQFF.

This CDR3 is CASSSGTGDHNEQFF. DNA for the CDR3: TGCGCCAGCAGCTCCGGGACAGGGGACCACAATGAGCAGTTCTTC. The V and J genes are TRBV10-1 and TRBJ2-1, with TRBD1 matching 10 bases. With 6 bases clipped from V and 5 bases from J, the junction kept 7 bases outside the gene matches. The CDR3 is made up of 15 amino acids. Per the germline V gene, CDR1 is WNHNN and CDR2 is SYGVQD (reference sequence).

J is TRBJ1-2 and V is TRBV4-1; a weak D match, TRBD1 (6 bases). Germline assignment: CDR1 MGHRA and CDR2 YSYEKL. The CDR3 is made up of 17 amino acids. Trimming left V 3 bases short and J 7 bases short, with 24 bases between. CDR3 loop: CASSQLERTVLDGGYTF. The CDR3 DNA sequence: TGCGCCAGCAGCCAGCTAGAAAGGACAGTTCTGGACGGTGGCTACACCTTC.

This clone showed up just once. CDR3 amino acids: CASSPGQDNEQFF. The CDR3 coding sequence is TGTGCCAGCTCACCAGGGCAGGACAATGAGCAGTTCTTC. The chain links TRBV18 to TRBJ2-1; D is ambiguous. Trimming removed 2 bases at V and 5 bases at J, with 7 bases between. The CDR3 has 13 amino acids. Per the germline V gene, CDR1 is KGHSH and CDR2 is LQKENI.

V gene TRBV27 combines with J gene TRBJ1-6; D not certain. This CDR3 has 15 amino acids. Germline-derived CDR1 and CDR2 are MNHEY and SMNVEV (reference sequence). The germline V and J ends were trimmed by 1 base and 8 bases, with 12 bases remaining between them. The CDR3 DNA reads TGTGCCAGCAGTTTATTGGGCACGGCTCATTCACCCCTCCACTTT. Its translation: CASSLLGTAHSPLHF.

The CDR3 region is CASSQVFLLGQGKGEQYF. Here the CDR3 DNA reads TGCGCCAGCAGCCAAGTTTTTCTTTTGGGACAGGGTAAGGGCGAGCAGTACTTC. The gene calls are TRBV4-1 and TRBJ2-7; 9 nucleotides match TRBD1. With V trimmed by 1 base and J by 6 bases, 16 bases remained unmatched. This CDR3 region has 18 residues. Looked up from germline, CDR1 is MGHRA and CDR2 is YSYEKL.

The chain is built from TRBV30 and TRBJ1-3; the D is unclear. V lost 3 bases and J 0 bases, leaving 9 bases between the germline ends. This CDR3 has 14 amino acids. Germline assignment: CDR1 GTSNPN and CDR2 SVGIG (reference sequence). CDR3: CAWRVQISGNTIYF. CDR3 DNA: TGTGCCTGGAGGGTACAAATCTCTGGAAACACCATATATTTT.

V is TRBV29-1 and J is TRBJ2-1, with TRBD2 matching over 7 bases. V lost 3 bases to trimming and J lost 5 bases; unmatched junction nucleotides: 10. Germline V gene data show CDR1 as SQVTM and CDR2 as ANQGSEA. The CDR3 totals 15 residues. CDR3 in DNA: TGCAGCGTTGAGGGTGTGGGGCTAGCGGACAATGAGCAGTTCTTC. Its translation: CSVEGVGLADNEQFF.

The chain employs TRBV4-3 and TRBJ1-1; D is perhaps TRBD1 (5 bases). CDR1 LGHNA and CDR2 YSLEER come from the germline V gene. The CDR3 extends over 14 amino acids. The V end lost 1 base, the J end lost 5 bases, and 11 bases lay between the germline ends. The CDR3 is CASSQVGRGTEAFF. The CDR3 coding sequence is TGCGCCAGCAGCCAAGTTGGTAGGGGAACTGAAGCTTTCTTT.

The chain combines TRBV15 with TRBJ2-7; 7 nucleotides agree with TRBD2. J was trimmed by 4 bases and V by 3 bases; bases with no gene match: 3. From germline, CDR1 is LNHNV and CDR2 YYDKDF (reference sequence). The CDR3 length is 13 residues. CDR3 nucleotides: TGTGCCACCAGCAGGCGGGGGAGATACGAGCAGTACTTC. Translated: CATSRRGRYEQYF. Variable domain in full (rest from reference TRBV15 and TRBJ2-7): DAMVIQNPRYQVTQFGKPVTLSCSQTLNHNVMYWYQQKSSQAPKLLFHYYDKDFNNEADTPDNFQSRRPNTSFCFLDIRSPGLGDTAMYLCATSRRGRYEQYFGPGTRLTVT.

This clone was counted a single time. The rearrangement uses TRBV2 and TRBJ1-1; no reliable D call. Germline CDR1 and CDR2: SNHLY and FYNNEI. V was clipped by 7 bases and J by 1 base, with 10 bases between them. This CDR3 is built from 13 residues. CDR3 residues: CASNTRPNTEAFF. CDR3 nucleotide sequence: TGTGCCAGCAATACCAGGCCGAACACTGAAGCTTTCTTT.

V gene TRBV29-1 combines with J gene TRBJ1-2; D ambiguous. The CDR3 sequence is 13 residues long. Germline values: CDR1 SQVTM, CDR2 ANQGSEA. The V gene lost 4 bases and the J gene lost 6 bases, with 15 bases spanning the gap. CDR3 sequence: CSVVGQVQDGYTF. Here the CDR3 DNA reads TGCAGCGTTGTGGGTCAGGTACAAGATGGCTACACCTTC.

The V gene is TRBV7-2, the J gene TRBJ1-2; D call uncertain. The CDR3 is 15 amino acids. Trimming shortened V by 5 bases and J by 2 bases, and 15 bases separated the two germline ends. Germline CDR1 is SGHTA and CDR2 is FQGNSA. CDR3 loop: CASSPRRNPNYGYTF. In DNA form, the CDR3 reads TGTGCCAGCAGCCCAAGACGGAATCCCAACTATGGCTACACCTTC. Supplemented by reference TRBV7-2 and TRBJ1-2, the full variable domain reads GAGVSQSPSNKVTEKGKDVELRCDPISGHTALYWYRQSLGQGLEFLIYFQGNSAPDKSGLPSDRFSAERTGGSVSTLTIQRTQQEDSAVYLCASSPRRNPNYGYTFGSGTRLTVV.

The chain uses TRBV4-1 and TRBJ1-5, with unresolved D. This CDR3 region has 18 residues. Germline assignment: CDR1 MGHRA and CDR2 YSYEKL. V was shortened by 4 bases and J by 0 bases, with 19 bases between the two germline ends. In DNA, the CDR3 is TGCGCCAGCAGCCTCCGGGCAGGACGTCCCGATAGCAATCAGCCCCAGCATTTT. Translating gives CASSLRAGRPDSNQPQHF.

V and J are TRBV15 and TRBJ1-2, with D perhaps TRBD1 (6 bases). Germline V gives CDR1 LNHNV, CDR2 YYDKDF (reference sequence). Trimming stripped 5 bases from V and 6 bases from J, with 16 bases between. The CDR3 length is 14 residues. CDR3 loop: CATSPPQGYNGYTF. CDR3 sequence (DNA): TGTGCCACCAGCCCGCCCCAGGGGTATAATGGCTACACCTTC.

This rearrangement joins TRBV7-6 to TRBJ1-5; a possible D gene is TRBD1 (6 bases). Per the germline V gene, CDR1 is SGHVS and CDR2 is FNYEAQ. CDR3 size: 15 residues. V lost 5 bases, J lost 0 bases, and 11 bases lay in between. The DNA of the CDR3 is TGTGCCAGCAGCCCGAGGGGGGGTAGCAATCAGCCCCAGCATTTT. Its translation is CASSPRGGSNQPQHF.

The rearrangement uses TRBV28 and TRBJ1-2; perhaps TRBD1 as D (5 bases). Germline V gene data show CDR1 as MDHEN and CDR2 as SYDVKM. This CDR3 is built from 15 residues. Trimming shortened V by 2 bases and J by 6 bases, and 16 bases separated the two germline ends. This CDR3 reads CASSLGAGDFNGYTF. CDR3 DNA sequence: TGTGCCAGCAGTTTAGGGGCAGGAGATTTTAATGGCTACACCTTC.

This chain joins TRBV10-3 and TRBJ1-2, with 7 positions matching TRBD1. This CDR3 contains 14 residues. Germline V gene lookup returns CDR1 ENHRY and CDR2 SYGVKD. The junction had 7 bases not matched to a gene; V was cut back by 5 bases and J by 4 bases. CDR3 residues: CAISREGALYGYTF. CDR3 DNA: TGTGCCATCAGTAGAGAGGGGGCCCTCTATGGCTACACCTTC.

CDR3 region: CASSDRGNTGELFF. For the CDR3, the DNA is TGCGCCAGTTCCGACAGGGGAAACACCGGGGAGCTGTTTTTT. The chain links TRBV4-1 to TRBJ2-2; 8 bases agree with TRBD1. The CDR3 runs to 14 residues. J lost 2 bases, V lost 9 bases, and 5 bases had no gene match. Germline V CDR1 and CDR2: MGHRA, YSYEKL.